Described below is a single TCR beta chain sequence and its context. The ends lost 3 bases at V and 1 base at J; junction bases unmatched: 8. This CDR3 is built from 16 residues. Looked up from germline, CDR1 is SGHRS and CDR2 is YFSETQ. The sample is drawn from a study of blood T cell repertoires in COVID-19. Study background: From T cells, B-cell-depleted T cells, or PBMCs came the material, which was cDNA or gDNA.

Study processing details: Counts of nucleated cells, estimated from reference gene primer amplification, were obtained. Using immunoSEQ multiplex PCR, the repertoire was profiled, and TCRdb retains in-frame clones only, with some absent. The V and J calls and clone size were taken over from that table, and D and trimming were inferred from the DNA. The table has roughly 80,000 clones, around 82% seen once. The chain couples TRBV5-1 to TRBJ2-5, with 8 bases matching TRBD1. This clonotype originated in a human donor in a cohort sampled during active COVID-19. Sequencing was performed on peripheral blood. The CDR3 here is CASSSTGTGPQETQYF. The CDR3 DNA is TGCGCCAGCAGCTCAACCGGGACAGGCCCCCAAGAGACCCAGTACTTC.